This T cell receptor (beta chain) is drawn from a study of OX40 agonist ivuxolimab in advanced cancers. Across the whole study: People who had prior anti-PD-1, anti-PD-L1 or anti-CTLA-4 therapy could take part, and under 50% had some.

Per germline, CDR1 GTSNPN and CDR2 SVGIG (reference sequence). V lost 1 base and J 3 bases, leaving 7 bases between the germline ends. CDR3 size: 13 residues. Data came from immunoSEQ multiplex PCR; TCRdb stores just in-frame clones and leaves some out. The sample carries more than 70,000 clones, about 90% recorded once. J is TRBJ1-5 and V is TRBV30; D unclear. This TCR was recovered from an adult with an advanced solid tumor such as melanoma, head and neck, liver or kidney cancer. This specimen consisted of CD4+ or CD8+ T cells sorted from blood, obtained in a trial of the OX40 agonist ivuxolimab. DNA of the CDR3: TGTGCCTGGAGTGGAGGGAACAATCAGCCCCAGCATTTT. It translates to CAWSGGNNQPQHF.